Below, 28 T cell receptor beta chains from the same sample are listed, as sequenced in a study of T-cell memory formation after mild COVID-19 (dated by TCRdb to the early 2020s). The protocol used for the library was 5' RACE. Sequencing took place on an Illumina NovaSeq 6000. The public reads were reprocessed in TCRdb via fastp at Q25 and MiXCR, keeping in-frame beta chains. CDR3 protein sequences are deduplicated, and each keeps its most common genes and DNA. The sample table records about 150,000 distinct CDR3 sequences; about a third of these occur just once. Jointly, the top ten make up around 13% of the sample. The sample consisted of PBMCs or a T cell subset sorted from them (not recorded which). Every receptor here comes from an adult woman who had mild COVID-19 (a few samples of this study predate the infection). The sample titles of this study are shuffled in the database, so cell type and time point are left out; the donor was told from shared clones.

The chain is built from TRBV5-1 and TRBJ2-7; no definite D call. Germline CDR1 reads SGHRS; CDR2 reads YFSETQ. The CDR3 sequence is 15 residues long. The V end lost 0 bases, the J end lost 6 bases, and 16 bases lay between the germline ends. The CDR3 DNA reads TGCGCCAGCAGCTTGGTTGGGGAAGGGTCATCCGAGCAGTACTTC. Translated: CASSLVGEGSSEQYF.

This chain links TRBV10-3 with TRBJ2-7; D gene ambiguous. Germline CDR1 reads ENHRY; CDR2 reads SYGVKD. V lost 8 bases and J 3 bases, leaving 11 bases between the germline ends. The CDR3 has 12 amino acids. The CDR3 region has the DNA TGTGCCATCCACGGGTCAGGCTACGAGCAGTACTTC. It is translated as CAIHGSGYEQYF.

The chain links TRBV15 to TRBJ1-1, with D uncertain. Per germline, CDR1 LNHNV and CDR2 YYDKDF (reference sequence). This CDR3 spans 18 amino acids. The V and J ends lost 0 bases and 5 bases respectively, with 22 bases between them. The CDR3 is CATSRDPVVSAVNTEAFF. CDR3 nucleotides: TGTGCCACCAGCAGAGATCCGGTTGTAAGTGCTGTCAATACTGAAGCTTTCTTT.

This clonotype was observed a handful of times. This chain uses TRBV20-1 with TRBJ1-4; D possibly corresponds to TRBD1 (6 bases). V was cut by 6 bases and J by 4 bases, with 12 bases left in between. This CDR3 spans 13 amino acids. CDR1 is DFQATT and CDR2 is SNEGSKA in the germline V gene (reference sequence). The CDR3, as DNA: TGCAGTGCGCCTGAGGGGGGTAATGAAAAACTGTTTTTT. As protein: CSAPEGGNEKLFF.

This clonotype has just a few counts. J is TRBJ2-3 and V is TRBV9; D call uncertain. Germline-derived CDR1 and CDR2 are SGDLS and YYNGEE. V lost 0 bases and J 1 base, leaving 6 bases between the germline ends. The CDR3 has 14 residues. CDR3 residues: CASSVEAGTDTQYF. The CDR3 coding sequence is TGTGCCAGCAGCGTAGAGGCTGGCACAGATACGCAGTATTTT.

The V and J genes are TRBV24-1 and TRBJ2-1, with TRBD2 as a possible D gene (7 bases). Germline V lookup: CDR1 KGHDR, CDR2 SFDVKD. The CDR3 runs to 18 residues. V shed 3 bases and J shed 1 base, with 18 bases lying between them. The CDR3 is CATSDVVGRTESYNEQFF. In nucleotides, the CDR3 is TGTGCCACCAGTGATGTCGTCGGGAGGACAGAGTCCTACAATGAGCAGTTCTTC.

This clonotype came up a few times. This chain uses TRBV7-9 with TRBJ2-3; 7 bases agree with TRBD2. This CDR3 has 15 amino acids. Germline CDR1 is SEHNR and CDR2 is FQNEAQ (reference sequence). J was trimmed by 2 bases and V by 5 bases; bases with no gene match: 7. CDR3 coding DNA: TGTGCCAGCAGCGCAGCGGGAACCACCACAGATACGCAGTATTTT. Its protein product is CASSAAGTTTDTQYF.

This CDR3 reads CATSRDIITDTQYF. The CDR3 DNA follows: TGTGCCACCAGCCGGGACATAATCACAGATACGCAGTATTTT. This chain links TRBV15 with TRBJ2-3; D perhaps matches TRBD1 (6 bases). The V and J ends lost 5 bases and 2 bases respectively, with 11 bases between them. This CDR3 region has 14 residues. Germline V gene sequence: CDR1 LNHNV, CDR2 YYDKDF (reference sequence).

This clonotype was observed a few times. The rearrangement joins TRBV6-2 or TRBV6-3 to TRBJ2-7; D might be TRBD1 (5 bases). CDR3 length: 12 residues. The V gene lost 6 bases and the J gene lost 10 bases, with 16 bases spanning the gap. Germline-derived CDR1 and CDR2 are MNHEY and SVGEGT. In DNA, the CDR3 is TGTGCCAGCAGCTACAGGACCCGTCCCCAGTACTTC. Translating it yields CASSYRTRPQYF.

This clonotype was detected a few times. This rearrangement joins TRBV20-1 to TRBJ1-2; D unresolved. V gave up 5 bases and J gave up 5 bases, with 12 bases separating them. Germline loops: CDR1 DFQATT, CDR2 SNEGSKA (reference sequence). The CDR3 sequence is 12 residues long. The CDR3 protein is CSAVGWDYGYTF. The DNA of the CDR3 is TGCAGTGCTGTGGGGTGGGATTATGGCTACACCTTC.

This clonotype was observed a single time. CDR3 loop: CSARDRDRGTYGYTF. The DNA of the CDR3 is TGCAGTGCTAGAGACCGGGACAGGGGGACCTATGGCTACACCTTC. The chain links TRBV20-1 to TRBJ1-2, with 11 nucleotides matching TRBD1. The CDR3 length is 15 residues. Germline V lookup: CDR1 DFQATT, CDR2 SNEGSKA (reference sequence). Trimming took 0 bases from V and 4 from J; bases not matched to a gene: 4.

This clonotype was counted many times. The chain joins TRBV7-2 to TRBJ1-6; 7 bases match TRBD1. Germline CDR1 reads SGHTA; CDR2 reads FQGNSA. V was pared by 1 base and J by 10 bases, with 13 bases of the junction left unmatched. This CDR3 region has 17 residues. The CDR3 coding sequence is TGTGCCAGCAGCTTAGGAGAGGGACAGCCTAAAACATCACCCCTCCACTTT. Amino acids: CASSLGEGQPKTSPLHF. Full variable domain (remainder filled in from reference TRBV7-2 and TRBJ1-6): GAGVSQSPSNKVTEKGKDVELRCDPISGHTALYWYRQSLGQGLEFLIYFQGNSAPDKSGLPSDRFSAERTGGSVSTLTIQRTQQEDSAVYLCASSLGEGQPKTSPLHFGNGTRLTVT.

The V call is TRBV12-3 or TRBV12-4, the J call TRBJ2-5; D call uncertain. V was cut by 8 bases and J by 3 bases, with 13 bases left in between. The length of the CDR3 is 13 residues. This CDR3 reads CASGRDQKETQYF. The CDR3 nucleotides are TGTGCCAGCGGCAGAGACCAAAAAGAGACCCAGTACTTC.

This clonotype was found a few times. This chain links TRBV7-6 with TRBJ1-5, with D uncertain. V lost 2 bases, J lost 5 bases, and 7 bases lay in between. This CDR3 region has 13 residues. Germline CDR1 is SGHVS and CDR2 is FNYEAQ. CDR3 bases: TGTGCCAGCAGCTTAAGACGGGATCAGCCCCAGCATTTT. This codes for CASSLRRDQPQHF. The full variable domain, with the rest looked up from reference TRBV7-6 and TRBJ1-5, is GAGVSQSPRYKVTKRGQDVALRCDPISGHVSLYWYRQALGQGPEFLTYFNYEAQQDKSGLPNDRFSAERPEGSISTLTIQRTEQRDSAMYRCASSLRRDQPQHFGDGTRLSIL.

This clonotype came up a few times. V usage is TRBV7-9 and J usage is TRBJ2-1, with 8 bases fitting TRBD1. CDR1 SEHNR and CDR2 FQNEAQ come from the germline V gene (reference sequence). With V trimmed by 5 bases and J by 4 bases, 4 bases remained unmatched. The length of the CDR3 is 14 residues. For the CDR3, the DNA is TGTGCCAGCAGCGCCGGACAGGGATACAATGAGCAGTTCTTC. It codes for CASSAGQGYNEQFF.

The V and J genes are TRBV7-6 and TRBJ2-5; 9 nucleotides match TRBD1. The V gene end was trimmed by 6 bases and the J gene end by 6 bases; junction bases not matched to a gene: 11. Germline V gene data show CDR1 as SGHVS and CDR2 as FNYEAQ. The CDR3 extends over 15 amino acids. The CDR3 nucleotides are TGTGCCAGCAGTCATAATACAGGGGGCGATAAGACCCAGTACTTC. Encoded protein: CASSHNTGGDKTQYF. Full variable domain (remainder filled in from reference TRBV7-6 and TRBJ2-5): GAGVSQSPRYKVTKRGQDVALRCDPISGHVSLYWYRQALGQGPEFLTYFNYEAQQDKSGLPNDRFSAERPEGSISTLTIQRTEQRDSAMYRCASSHNTGGDKTQYFGPGTRLLVL.

The sample holds many counts of this clonotype. The V call is TRBV5-1, the J call TRBJ2-3; a weak D match, TRBD2 (5 bases). Germline-derived CDR1 and CDR2 are SGHRS and YFSETQ. This CDR3 region has 15 residues. V was cut by 3 bases and J by 2 bases, with 13 bases left in between. The CDR3 sequence is CASSWSGLDTDTQYF. The CDR3 coding sequence is TGCGCCAGCAGCTGGAGCGGTTTGGACACAGATACGCAGTATTTT.

The chain couples TRBV7-3 to TRBJ2-7; maybe TRBD2 (6 bases). V lost 4 bases, J lost 0 bases, and 19 bases lay in between. CDR1 is SGHTA, CDR2 FQGTGA, per germline. The CDR3 has 17 amino acids. The CDR3 DNA is TGTGCCAGCAGCTCCGAGACGGGGCGGGATAACTCCTACGAGCAGTACTTC. Translation gives CASSSETGRDNSYEQYF. The variable domain in full, completed from reference TRBV7-3 and TRBJ2-7, reads GAGVSQTPSNKVTEKGKYVELRCDPISGHTALYWYRQSLGQGPEFLIYFQGTGAADDSGLPNDRFFAVRPEGSVSTLKIQRTERGDSAVYLCASSSETGRDNSYEQYFGPGTRLTVT.

The chain combines TRBV18 with TRBJ1-2; 10 positions match TRBD1. Germline V CDR1 and CDR2: KGHSH, LQKENI. CDR3 size: 16 residues. After removal of 3 bases from V and 3 bases from J, the junction contained 7 bases not matched to a gene. CDR3 sequence reads: CASSPTGTGDYYGYTF. The CDR3 coding sequence is TGTGCCAGCTCACCGACCGGGACAGGGGACTACTATGGCTACACCTTC.

The V call is TRBV5-1, the J call TRBJ1-1; maybe TRBD1 (5 bases). V was pared by 4 bases and J by 5 bases, with 12 bases between. Germline values: CDR1 SGHRS, CDR2 YFSETQ. This CDR3 has 13 amino acids. The CDR3 reads CASSPGPGTEAFF. In DNA, the CDR3 is TGCGCCAGCAGCCCGGGACCAGGGACTGAAGCTTTCTTT.

The sample holds one count of this clonotype. The chain recombines TRBV27 with TRBJ2-7, with 7 bases aligning to TRBD1. The V and J ends lost 0 bases and 5 bases, in that order; junction bases with no gene match: 16. There are 18 residues in the CDR3. CDR1 and CDR2 (germline): MNHEY, SMNVEV (reference sequence). The CDR3, as DNA: TGTGCCAGCAGTTTATCCCCTAAACGGGCAGGGGGTCGGAACGAGCAGTACTTC. This encodes CASSLSPKRAGGRNEQYF.

This clonotype was detected once. The CDR3 end shows no conserved phenylalanine or tryptophan, and so a read error is likely. The chain has TRBV24-1 and TRBJ2-7; D is unclear. The V gene lost 0 bases and the J gene lost 7 bases, with 3 bases spanning the gap. Per the germline V gene, CDR1 is KGHDR and CDR2 is SFDVKD. This CDR3 has 11 residues. CDR3 bases: TGTGCCACCAGTGATTTGGGGGAGCAGTACCTC. This sequence encodes CATSDLGEQYL.

This clonotype turned up a few times. The rearrangement uses TRBV20-1 and TRBJ2-6; D remains ambiguous. The V gene's germline CDR1 is DFQATT and CDR2 SNEGSKA (reference sequence). V lost 0 bases and J 0 bases, leaving 12 bases between the germline ends. This CDR3 has 17 residues. CDR3 nucleotides: TGCAGTGCTAGAGATTTCCAGGCAGGCTCTGGGGCCAACGTCCTGACTTTC. As protein: CSARDFQAGSGANVLTF.

The V call is TRBV9, the J call TRBJ2-7, with 9 positions matching TRBD2. The CDR3 runs to 15 residues. Trimming took 1 base from V and 6 from J; bases not matched to a gene: 8. CDR1 and CDR2 (germline): SGDLS, YYNGEE. The CDR3 sequence is CASSVSASGTGEQYF. DNA of the CDR3: TGTGCCAGCAGCGTATCGGCTAGCGGGACCGGCGAGCAGTACTTC.

The J gene is TRBJ2-1, the V gene TRBV9; TRBD1 matches 11 bases. CDR3 length: 17 residues. Trimming cost V 3 bases and J 3 bases; bases outside gene matches: 8. Germline V lookup: CDR1 SGDLS, CDR2 YYNGEE. Here the CDR3 reads CASSAYSGTGGYNEQFF. DNA of the CDR3: TGTGCCAGCAGCGCTTACTCCGGGACAGGGGGCTACAATGAGCAGTTCTTC.

The chain recombines TRBV11-1 with TRBJ2-5, with D maybe TRBD2 (5 bases). CDR1 is SGHAT and CDR2 is FQDESV in the germline V gene (reference sequence). The CDR3 totals 12 residues. Trimming removed 5 bases from V and 5 bases from J, with 9 bases in between. The CDR3 is CASSRGAETQYF. CDR3 bases: TGTGCCAGCAGCCGGGGAGCTGAGACCCAGTACTTC. Variable domain in full (rest from reference TRBV11-1 and TRBJ2-5): EAEVAQSPRYKITEKSQAVAFWCDPISGHATLYWYRQILGQGPELLVQFQDESVVDDSQLPKDRFSAERLKGVDSTLKIQPAELGDSAMYLCASSRGAETQYFGPGTRLLVL.

The chain employs TRBV10-3 and TRBJ2-3; possibly TRBD1 for D (6 bases). Germline V gives CDR1 ENHRY, CDR2 SYGVKD. The CDR3 totals 15 residues. V gave up 6 bases and J gave up 4 bases, with 17 bases separating them. CDR3 loop: CAISLGQLESDTQYF. The CDR3 nucleotides are TGTGCCATCAGCCTGGGACAACTGGAATCAGATACGCAGTATTTT.

The chain is built from TRBV6-5 and TRBJ1-4; possible D gene TRBD1, 5 bases. Germline V lookup: CDR1 MNHEY, CDR2 SVGAGI. V shed 4 bases and J shed 4 bases, with 7 bases lying between them. There are 13 residues in the CDR3. CDR3 bases: TGTGCCAGCAGTTTGACAGTTAATGAAAAACTGTTTTTT. It codes for CASSLTVNEKLFF.